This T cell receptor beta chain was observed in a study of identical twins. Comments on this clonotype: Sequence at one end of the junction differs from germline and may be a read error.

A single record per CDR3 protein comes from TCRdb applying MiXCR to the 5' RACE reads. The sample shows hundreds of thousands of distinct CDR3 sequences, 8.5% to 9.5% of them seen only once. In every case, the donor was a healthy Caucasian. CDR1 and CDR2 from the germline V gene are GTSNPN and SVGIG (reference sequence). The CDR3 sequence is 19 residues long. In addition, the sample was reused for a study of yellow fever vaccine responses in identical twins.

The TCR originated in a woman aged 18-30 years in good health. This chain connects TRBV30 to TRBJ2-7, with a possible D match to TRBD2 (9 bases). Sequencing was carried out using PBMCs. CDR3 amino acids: CACTPRQGLVAGASHEQYF. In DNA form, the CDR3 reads TGTGCCTGCACCCCTAGACAGGGGTTGGTAGCGGGAGCCTCCCACGAGCAGTACTTC.